Below, 21 T cell receptor beta chains from the same sample are listed, as sequenced in a study of CD8 T cells in ankylosing spondylitis. The study's findings and limits: The study identified a TCR beta motif of roughly eight highly homologous variants that appeared characteristic of ankylosing spondylitis blood.

TCRdb analysed the 5' RACE reads with MiXCR anew, one entry per CDR3 protein. Among 670,000 or so distinct CDR3 sequences listed, roughly 19% were seen once. Their antigens are not known. Source material: blood, either unsorted or a sorted T cell fraction (not recorded which). The receptors stem from a male donor with ankylosing spondylitis.

V gene TRBV12-3 or TRBV12-4 combines with J gene TRBJ2-1; D gene ambiguous. The CDR3 extends over 13 amino acids. Trimming took 1 base from V and 9 from J, leaving 10 bases between them. This CDR3 is CASSLGVRSEQFF. The CDR3, as DNA: TGTGCCAGCAGTTTAGGGGTGAGGAGTGAGCAGTTCTTC.

The chain links TRBV6-2 or TRBV6-3 to TRBJ2-1; the match to TRBD1 covers 7 bases. Per the germline V gene, CDR1 is MNHEY and CDR2 is SVGEGT. The CDR3 runs to 16 residues. V lost 7 bases to trimming and J lost 4 bases; unmatched junction nucleotides: 13. The CDR3 region has the DNA TGTGCCAGCACCCTAGCAGGGGGACGTCGGTACAATGAGCAGTTCTTC. Translating gives CASTLAGGRRYNEQFF.

In nucleotides, the CDR3 is TGCAGCGTTGAAGAAGACAGGGCCTACGAGCAGTACTTC. Translation: CSVEEDRAYEQYF. The V and J genes are TRBV29-1 and TRBJ2-7; TRBD1 matches at 7 bases. Germline CDR1 is SQVTM and CDR2 is ANQGSEA. The CDR3 is 13 amino acids. V was pared by 0 bases and J by 2 bases, with 1 base of the junction left unmatched.

The CDR3 nucleotides are TGCGCCAGCAGCTTGAATGTGGTTTCCTACGAGCAGTACTTC. Residues: CASSLNVVSYEQYF. The genes are TRBV5-1 and TRBJ2-7; unclear D gene. Looked up from germline, CDR1 is SGHRS and CDR2 is YFSETQ. V shed 1 base and J shed 1 base, with 9 bases lying between them. There are 14 residues in the CDR3. The complete variable domain, with remaining parts taken from reference TRBV5-1 and TRBJ2-7, reads KAGVTQTPRYLIKTRGQQVTLSCSPISGHRSVSWYQQTPGQGLQFLFEYFSETQRNKGNFPGRFSGRQFSNSRSEMNVSTLELGDSALYLCASSLNVVSYEQYFGPGTRLTVT.

This clonotype showed up just once. CDR3 DNA sequence: TGTGCCAGCAGCTCCAACCAGATGGCCTCGGATACGCAGTATTTT. Residues: CASSSNQMASDTQYF. V usage is TRBV7-9 and J usage is TRBJ2-3, with D hard to call. Germline CDR1 is SEHNR and CDR2 is FQNEAQ (reference sequence). The V and J ends lost 4 bases and 6 bases respectively, with 17 bases between them. The CDR3 totals 15 residues.

This clonotype was counted only a few times. CDR3 DNA: TGTGCCAGCAGCGGTACTGCAGCTAACTATGGCTACACCTTC. Its translation: CASSGTAANYGYTF. This chain uses TRBV11-2 with TRBJ1-2, with D unclear. The germline V and J ends were trimmed by 5 bases and 0 bases, with 10 bases remaining between them. This CDR3 has 14 amino acids. CDR1 and CDR2 (germline): SGHAT, FQNNGV.

This clonotype was seen a few times. V gene TRBV6-1 combines with J gene TRBJ1-1, with D possibly being TRBD1 (5 bases). This CDR3 contains 15 residues. V was trimmed by 6 bases and J by 3 bases, leaving 17 bases between them. Per germline, CDR1 MNHNS and CDR2 SASEGT. The DNA of the CDR3 is TGTGCCAGCAGCGACAGCCCTCCGGTGCACACTGAAGCTTTCTTT. It encodes CASSDSPPVHTEAFF.

This clonotype was observed a few times. The V and J genes are TRBV6-1 and TRBJ2-2, with D possibly being TRBD2 (5 bases). CDR1 and CDR2 (germline): MNHNS, SASEGT. CDR3 size: 15 residues. The V end was cut by 6 bases, the J end by 4 bases, with 15 bases between. The CDR3 region is CASRQLRERTGELFF. The CDR3 nucleotides are TGTGCCAGCAGGCAGCTAAGGGAGCGCACCGGGGAGCTGTTTTTT.

This clonotype showed up many times. In nucleotides, the CDR3 is TGTGCCAGCAGCTCCCGGACTAGCGGGGTAGCCTACGAGCAGTACTTC. This gives the protein CASSSRTSGVAYEQYF. This chain joins TRBV12-3 or TRBV12-4 and TRBJ2-7; 12 bases map to TRBD2. The CDR3 has 16 residues. Trimming cost V 6 bases and J 2 bases; bases outside gene matches: 8.

This chain joins TRBV5-1 and TRBJ2-2; D ambiguous. CDR3 length equals 15 residues. V dropped 0 bases and J dropped 6 bases, with 12 bases sitting between them. The germline CDR1 and CDR2 sequences are SGHRS and YFSETQ. As DNA, the CDR3 is TGCGCCAGCAGCTTGGCCATTGGGCGGCCCGGGGAGCTGTTTTTT. This sequence encodes CASSLAIGRPGELFF.

This clonotype was observed many times. The chain uses TRBV7-2 and TRBJ2-1, with 9 bases lining up with TRBD2. The CDR3 sequence is 15 residues long. V shed 2 bases and J 5 bases; nucleotides not matched to a gene: 4. Germline assignment: CDR1 SGHTA and CDR2 FQGNSA. CDR3 region: CASSLSGRHDNEQFF. In DNA, the CDR3 is TGTGCCAGCAGCTTAAGCGGGAGGCATGACAATGAGCAGTTCTTC. Supplemented by reference TRBV7-2 and TRBJ2-1, the full variable domain reads GAGVSQSPSNKVTEKGKDVELRCDPISGHTALYWYRQSLGQGLEFLIYFQGNSAPDKSGLPSDRFSAERTGGSVSTLTIQRTQQEDSAVYLCASSLSGRHDNEQFFGPGTRLTVL.

The chain couples TRBV30 to TRBJ2-7, with a possible D match to TRBD1 (7 bases). This CDR3 is 16 amino acids long. The germline gives CDR1 GTSNPN, CDR2 SVGIG (reference sequence). V was shortened by 0 bases and J by 4 bases, with 19 bases between the two germline ends. The CDR3 is CAWSVRGGTAYYEQYF. The CDR3 DNA reads as TGTGCCTGGAGTGTAAGGGGCGGGACAGCTTATTACGAGCAGTACTTC.

The chain links TRBV6-5 to TRBJ1-2, with 8 bases lining up with TRBD1. The CDR3 runs to 12 residues. Germline-derived CDR1 and CDR2 are MNHEY and SVGAGI. V was pared by 5 bases and J by 8 bases, with 4 bases of the junction left unmatched. The CDR3 protein is CASSGQGVGYTF. In DNA, the CDR3 is TGTGCCAGCAGTGGACAGGGAGTCGGCTACACCTTC.

Here the CDR3 DNA reads TGTGCCAGCAGCGCCGGGGACAGGGGCTCCTACGAGCAGTACTTC. Amino acid sequence: CASSAGDRGSYEQYF. This rearrangement joins TRBV7-7 to TRBJ2-7; 10 bases fit TRBD1. Trimming at V came to 5 bases and at J to 0 bases, leaving 4 bases not matched to a gene. Germline-derived CDR1 and CDR2 are SSHAT and FNYEAQ (reference sequence). The CDR3 length is 15 residues.

In its sample, this clonotype was seen a few times. The chain recombines TRBV6-5 with TRBJ2-3; a possible D gene is TRBD2 (5 bases). Trimming took off 2 bases at V and 3 bases at J, with 12 bases between the two ends. Germline loops: CDR1 MNHEY, CDR2 SVGAGI. The CDR3 sequence is 15 residues long. CDR3 region: CASSYVEGWTDTQYF. The CDR3 DNA reads as TGTGCCAGCAGTTACGTCGAGGGTTGGACAGATACGCAGTATTTT.

This chain's CDR3 is CASRRTETNTGELFF. The CDR3 bases are TGTGCCAGCAGGAGGACAGAGACCAACACCGGGGAGCTGTTTTTT. The rearrangement joins TRBV6-1 to TRBJ2-2, with a weak D call TRBD1 (6 bases). The CDR3 length is 15 residues. V shed 6 bases and J shed 2 bases, with 13 bases lying between them. CDR1 MNHNS and CDR2 SASEGT come from the germline V gene.

This chain uses TRBV7-9 with TRBJ2-2, with 8 bases that match TRBD2. The J segment lost 8 bases and the V segment lost 4 bases, leaving 6 bases of the junction unmatched. Per germline, CDR1 SEHNR and CDR2 FQNEAQ (reference sequence). This CDR3 has 14 amino acids. This chain's CDR3 is CASSSGGARGELFF. The CDR3 nucleotides read TGTGCCAGCAGCTCCGGGGGGGCCCGAGGGGAGCTGTTTTTT.

CDR3 DNA sequence: TGCAGCGTGAGGGGAGACTACATAGGCTACACCTTC. This encodes CSVRGDYIGYTF. The chain uses TRBV29-1 and TRBJ1-2; the D gene is possibly TRBD1 (5 bases). The CDR3 runs to 12 residues. CDR1 and CDR2 (germline): SQVTM, ANQGSEA. V was clipped by 6 bases and J by 8 bases, with 16 bases between them.

The chain carries TRBV5-1 and TRBJ2-2; TRBD1 might be the D (6 bases). The ends were cut back, 6 bases at V and 6 bases at J, with 15 bases in the middle. CDR3 size: 14 residues. Germline CDR1 SGHRS, CDR2 YFSETQ. The CDR3, as DNA: TGCGCCAGCAACAGGGATCTGCCCGCCGGGGAGCTGTTTTTT. It translates to CASNRDLPAGELFF.

In this sample, this clonotype turned up a few times. The V and J genes are TRBV7-8 and TRBJ1-1; no clear D. Trimming removed 2 bases from V and 3 bases from J, with 16 bases in between. Germline-derived CDR1 and CDR2 are SGHVS and FQNEAQ. The CDR3 is 16 amino acids. The CDR3 sequence is CASSLRLTGMDTEAFF. CDR3 DNA sequence: TGTGCCAGCAGCTTAAGGTTGACCGGGATGGACACTGAAGCTTTCTTT. Together with reference TRBV7-8 and TRBJ1-1, the CDR3 gives the full variable domain: GAGVSQSPRYKVAKRGQDVALRCDPISGHVSLFWYQQALGQGPEFLTYFQNEAQLDKSGLPSDRFFAERPEGSVSTLKIQRTQQEDSAVYLCASSLRLTGMDTEAFFGQGTRLTVV.

This clonotype has more than one count but fewer than ten. V usage is TRBV4-3 and J usage is TRBJ1-4; perhaps TRBD1 as D (5 bases). Germline values: CDR1 LGHNA, CDR2 YSLEER. V was clipped by 1 base and J by 6 bases, with 15 bases between them. This CDR3 region has 16 residues. CDR3 bases: TGCGCCAGCAGCCAAGGCGTAGGGGAACCATATGAAAAACTGTTTTTT. Translating it yields CASSQGVGEPYEKLFF.